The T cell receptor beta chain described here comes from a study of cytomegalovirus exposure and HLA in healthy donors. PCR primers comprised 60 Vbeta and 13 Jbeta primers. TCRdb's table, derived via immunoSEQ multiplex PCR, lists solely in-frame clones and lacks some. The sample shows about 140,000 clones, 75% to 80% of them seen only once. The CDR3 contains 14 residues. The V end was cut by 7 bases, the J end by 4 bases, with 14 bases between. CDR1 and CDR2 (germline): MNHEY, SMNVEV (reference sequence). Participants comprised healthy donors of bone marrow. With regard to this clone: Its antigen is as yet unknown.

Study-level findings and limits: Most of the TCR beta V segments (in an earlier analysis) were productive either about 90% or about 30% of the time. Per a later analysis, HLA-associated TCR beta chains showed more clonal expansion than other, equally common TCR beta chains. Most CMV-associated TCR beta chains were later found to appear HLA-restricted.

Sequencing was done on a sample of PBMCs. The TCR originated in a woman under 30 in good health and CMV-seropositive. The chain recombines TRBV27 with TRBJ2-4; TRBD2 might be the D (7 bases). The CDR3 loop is CASTKGGLKNIQYF. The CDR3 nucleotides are TGTGCCAGCACCAAGGGGGGGTTGAAAAACATTCAGTACTTC.